This TCR beta chain stems from a study of cytomegalovirus exposure and HLA in healthy donors. Details on this clone: Its specificity is unknown.

It was with 60 Vbeta and 13 Jbeta primers that the PCR ran. TCRdb keeps only in-frame clones here, not all; method: immunoSEQ multiplex PCR. The sample lists about 130,000 clones, 75% to 85% occurring once. CDR1 and CDR2 from the germline V gene are SGHNT and YYREEE (reference sequence). V was pared by 4 bases and J by 2 bases, with 13 bases between. The CDR3 consists of 15 residues. Overall study results and limits: Researchers counted over 150 TCR beta chains as cytomegalovirus-associated.

Input material: PBMCs. This TCR came from a woman aged 40-49 years in good health and CMV-seronegative. The chain employs TRBV5-4 and TRBJ1-5; no firm D call. Written as DNA, the CDR3 is TGTGCCAGCAGCCTACTGCCGGGAGGCAATCAGCCCCAGCATTTT. Encoded protein: CASSLLPGGNQPQHF.